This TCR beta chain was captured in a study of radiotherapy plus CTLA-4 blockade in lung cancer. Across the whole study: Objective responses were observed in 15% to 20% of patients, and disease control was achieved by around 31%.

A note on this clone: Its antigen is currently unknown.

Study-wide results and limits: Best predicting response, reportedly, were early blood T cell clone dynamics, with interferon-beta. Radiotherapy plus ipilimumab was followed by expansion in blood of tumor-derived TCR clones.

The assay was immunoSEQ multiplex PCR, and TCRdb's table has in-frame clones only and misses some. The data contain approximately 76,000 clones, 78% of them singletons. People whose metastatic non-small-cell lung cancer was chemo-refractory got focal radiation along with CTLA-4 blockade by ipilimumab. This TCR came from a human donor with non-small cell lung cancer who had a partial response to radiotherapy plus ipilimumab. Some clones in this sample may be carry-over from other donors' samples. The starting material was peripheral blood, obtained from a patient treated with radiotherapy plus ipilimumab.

The CDR3 DNA sequence: TGCGCCAGCAGCTTGGGACAACCTAATGAAAAACTGTTTTTT. As protein: CASSLGQPNEKLFF. The chain uses TRBV5-1 and TRBJ1-4; D is uncertain. V shed 0 bases and J shed 3 bases, with 6 bases lying between them. This CDR3 has 14 amino acids. Germline CDR1 and CDR2: SGHRS and YFSETQ.